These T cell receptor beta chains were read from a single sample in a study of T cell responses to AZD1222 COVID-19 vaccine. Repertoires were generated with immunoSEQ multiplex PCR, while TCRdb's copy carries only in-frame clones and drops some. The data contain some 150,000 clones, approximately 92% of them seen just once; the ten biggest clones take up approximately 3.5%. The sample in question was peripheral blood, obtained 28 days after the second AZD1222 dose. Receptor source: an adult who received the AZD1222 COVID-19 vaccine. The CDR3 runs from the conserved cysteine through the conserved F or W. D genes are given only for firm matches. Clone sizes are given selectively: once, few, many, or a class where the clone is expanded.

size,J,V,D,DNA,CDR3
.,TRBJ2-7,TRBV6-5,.,TGTGCCAGCACCCCCAGAGGGCTGGGAGCCTACGAGCAGTACTTC,CASTPRGLGAYEQYF
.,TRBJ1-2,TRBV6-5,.,TGTGCCAGCACCGACGGGCCCTCTAACTATGGCTACACCTTC,CASTDGPSNYGYTF
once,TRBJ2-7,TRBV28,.,TGTGCCAGCAGTTTGCCCGGAAACTCCTACGAGCAGTACTTC,CASSLPGNSYEQYF
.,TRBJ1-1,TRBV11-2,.,TGTGCCAGCACCACCTCAGCAGCTTTCTTT,CASTTSAAFF
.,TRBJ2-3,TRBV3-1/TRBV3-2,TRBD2,TGTGCCAGCAGCCAGACTCCTAGCGGGGCTAGCACAGATACGCAGTATTTT,CASSQTPSGASTDTQYF
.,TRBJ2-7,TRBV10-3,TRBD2,TGTGCCATCAGTGAGTCCAATGTAGCGGGTGGCTACGAGCAGTACTTC,CAISESNVAGGYEQYF
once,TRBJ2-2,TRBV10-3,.,TGTGCCATCAGTGACAGCACCGGGGAGCTGTTTTTT,CAISDSTGELFF
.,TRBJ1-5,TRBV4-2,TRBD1,TGTGCCAGCAGCCAAGATACCACAGGGGTAGGTCAGCCCCAGCATTTT,CASSQDTTGVGQPQHF
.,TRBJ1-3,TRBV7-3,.,TGTGCCAGCAGCACTTTCCGCGGGGCTGGAAACACCATATATTTT,CASSTFRGAGNTIYF
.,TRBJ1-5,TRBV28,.,TGTGCCAGCAGTTTTAAGGGATATAGCAATCAGCCCCAGCATTTT,CASSFKGYSNQPQHF
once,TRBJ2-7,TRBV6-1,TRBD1,TGTGCCAGCAGTGAAACCGGGACAGTAGTCTCCTACGAGCAGTACTTC,CASSETGTVVSYEQYF
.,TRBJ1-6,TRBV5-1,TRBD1,TGCGCCAGCAGCTCTCGACAGGGCGAAGTCCACTTT,CASSSRQGEVHF
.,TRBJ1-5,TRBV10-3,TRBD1,TGTGCCACGAACGGCGGGACAGGGGATCAGCCCCAGCATTTT,CATNGGTGDQPQHF
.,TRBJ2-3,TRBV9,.,TGTGCCAGCAGAGGCCTGACAGATACGCAGTATTTT,CASRGLTDTQYF
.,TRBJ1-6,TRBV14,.,TGTGCCAGCAGCCAAGTGGGGAAGAATTCACCCCTCCACTTT,CASSQVGKNSPLHF
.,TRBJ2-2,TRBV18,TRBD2,TGTGCCAGCTCACCTCCGGGACTAGCGAACACCGGGGAGCTGTTTTTT,CASSPPGLANTGELFF
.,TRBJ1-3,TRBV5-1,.,TGCGCCAGCAGCTCGACAGTCTCTGGAAACACCATATATTTT,CASSSTVSGNTIYF
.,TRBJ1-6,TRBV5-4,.,TGTGCCAGCAGCTTGGACAGTACCAATTCACCCCTCCACTTT,CASSLDSTNSPLHF
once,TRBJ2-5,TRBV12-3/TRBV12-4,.,TGTGCCAGCAGTCCCCGCGCGGAGACCCAGTACTTC,CASSPRAETQYF
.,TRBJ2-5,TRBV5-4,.,TGTGCCAGCAGCTTCATGGGGCAAGAGACCCAGTACTTC,CASSFMGQETQYF
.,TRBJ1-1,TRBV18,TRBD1,TGTGCCAGCTCACATACAGGGGGCACGGACACTGAAGCTTTCTTT,CASSHTGGTDTEAFF
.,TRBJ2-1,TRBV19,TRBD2,TGTGCCAGTAGTAAAGCCGGGACTAGCGGGAAATATGAGCAGTTCTTC,CASSKAGTSGKYEQFF
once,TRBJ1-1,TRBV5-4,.,TGTGCCAGCACCAGAGGACAGAAGAACACTGAAGCTTTCTTT,CASTRGQKNTEAFF
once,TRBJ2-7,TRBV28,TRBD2,TGTGCCAGTTTGGGGACTAGCGGGAGTTCGAGTGAGCAGTACTTC,CASLGTSGSSSEQYF
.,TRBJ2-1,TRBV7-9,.,TGTGCCAGCAGCCTGGGGGAAGGGGAAAGAAATGAGCAGTTCTTC,CASSLGEGERNEQFF
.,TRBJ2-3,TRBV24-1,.,TGTGCCACCAGTGATTTCGGGTCCGGGGGGCTAATAAGGACAGATACGCAGTATTTT,CATSDFGSGGLIRTDTQYF
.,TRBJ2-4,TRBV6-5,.,TGTGCCAGCAGTCAAACACCGGGCTCCATAAACATTCAGTACTTC,CASSQTPGSINIQYF
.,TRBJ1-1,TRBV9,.,TGTGCCAGCAGCGTAGTCCATTCTGACAGCATGAACACTGAAGCTTTCTTT,CASSVVHSDSMNTEAFF
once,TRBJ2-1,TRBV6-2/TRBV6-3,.,TGTGCCAGCAGTTACTCGGGACTTTACAATGAGCAGTTCTTC,CASSYSGLYNEQFF
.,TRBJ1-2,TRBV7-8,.,TGTGCCAGCAGCCCGGCCGGGGGCGGCTACACCTTC,CASSPAGGGYTF
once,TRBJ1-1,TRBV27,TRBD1,TGTGCCAGCAGTTCCGGACAGGGTGTTTTCGGAACTGAAGCTTTCTTT,CASSSGQGVFGTEAFF
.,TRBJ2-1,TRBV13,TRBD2,TGTGCCAGCAGCTCACCCAGCGGGAGGGCCCACAATGAGCAGTTCTTC,CASSSPSGRAHNEQFF
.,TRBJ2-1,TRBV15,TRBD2,TGTGCCGCCACTAGCGGGAGGGCCACGAATGAGCAGTTCTTC,CAATSGRATNEQFF
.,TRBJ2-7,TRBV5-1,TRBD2,TGCGCCAGCAGCTTGGGTGCGGGAGGCCCCTACGAGCAGTACTTC,CASSLGAGGPYEQYF
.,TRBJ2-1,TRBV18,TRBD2,TGTGCCAGCTCACCACCCGGCGGGAGGGCCTTCAATGAGCAGTTCTTC,CASSPPGGRAFNEQFF
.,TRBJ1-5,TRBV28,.,TGTGCCAGCAGTTTTTCCGGACAGCCCCAGCATTTT,CASSFSGQPQHF
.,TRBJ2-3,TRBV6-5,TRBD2,TGTGCCAGCAGCCATAGCGGGCACAGCACAGATACGCAGTATTTT,CASSHSGHSTDTQYF
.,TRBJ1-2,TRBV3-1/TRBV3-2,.,TGTGCCAGCAGCCAAGACAGCGGGGGATATGGCTACACCTTC,CASSQDSGGYGYTF
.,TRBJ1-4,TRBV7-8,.,TGTGCCAGCAGCGAAGCGGGGGGAGTTGCAACTAATGAAAAACTGTTTTTT,CASSEAGGVATNEKLFF
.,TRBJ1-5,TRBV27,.,TGTGCCAGCAGTCAACAGGGTGAGAATCAGCCCCAGCATTTT,CASSQQGENQPQHF
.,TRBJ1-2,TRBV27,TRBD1,TGTGCCAGCAGTCGGGACAGCCTATATGGCTACACCTTC,CASSRDSLYGYTF
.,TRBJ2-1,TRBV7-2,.,TGTGCCAGCAGCTCCAAGAGGAGCTCCTACAATGAGCAGTTCTTC,CASSSKRSSYNEQFF
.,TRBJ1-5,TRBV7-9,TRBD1,TGTGCCAGCGCAGGGGGCACTGGCAATCAGCCCCAGCATTTT,CASAGGTGNQPQHF
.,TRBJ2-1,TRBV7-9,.,TGTGCCAGCAACCCTGGAACCAGCTCCTACAATGAGCAGTTCTTC,CASNPGTSSYNEQFF
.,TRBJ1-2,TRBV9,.,TGTGCCAGCTCCTCTCCCGCTAACTATGGCTACACCTTC,CASSSPANYGYTF
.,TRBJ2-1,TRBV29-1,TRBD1,TGCAGCGCCGCCCCCCTGGGACAGGGGTACAATGAGCAGTTCTTC,CSAAPLGQGYNEQFF
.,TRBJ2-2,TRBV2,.,TGTGCCAGCAGCCACCCGGGCGGGACGGACACCGGGGAGCTGTTTTTT,CASSHPGGTDTGELFF
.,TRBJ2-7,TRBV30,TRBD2,TGTGCCTGGAGTGTAAGGCTAGCGGGGACCTACGAGCAGTACTTC,CAWSVRLAGTYEQYF
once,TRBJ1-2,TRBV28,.,TGTGCCAGCAGTTTAGCAGGGACCCTAGGCTATGGCTACACCTTC,CASSLAGTLGYGYTF
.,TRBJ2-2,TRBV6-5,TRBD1,TGTGCCAGCAGTTACCGGACAGGGTCGAACACCGGGGAGCTGTTTTTT,CASSYRTGSNTGELFF
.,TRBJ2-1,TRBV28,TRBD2,TGTGCCAGCAGTTTGGGTAGCGGGAGGGCCCTCAGATACAATGAGCAGTTCTTC,CASSLGSGRALRYNEQFF
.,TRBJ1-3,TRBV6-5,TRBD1,TGTGCCAGCAGTTCCGGACAGGGTTACGGAAACACCATATATTTT,CASSSGQGYGNTIYF
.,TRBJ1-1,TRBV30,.,TGTGCCTGGACCAGGTCAGGGAGGTTGACTGAAGCTTTCTTT,CAWTRSGRLTEAFF
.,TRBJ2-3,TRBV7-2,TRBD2,TGTGCCAGCAGCCCCGGACTAGCGGGAGGGGCATCGCAGTATTTT,CASSPGLAGGASQYF
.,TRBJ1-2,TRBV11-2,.,TGTGCCAGCAGCTTTGAGGGAACTAACTATGGCTACACCTTC,CASSFEGTNYGYTF
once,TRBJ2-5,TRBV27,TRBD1,TGTGCCAGCAGTTTACGGACAGGGGCGGGGGAGACCCAGTACTTC,CASSLRTGAGETQYF
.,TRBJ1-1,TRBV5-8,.,TGTGCCAGCAGCTCCAACCCATTATACACTGAAGCTTTCTTT,CASSSNPLYTEAFF
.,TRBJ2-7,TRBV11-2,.,TGTGCCAGCAGCCGAACTGGAGGGCGCGACGAGCAGTACTTC,CASSRTGGRDEQYF
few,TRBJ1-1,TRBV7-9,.,TGTGCCAGCAGCTCAGGGTCCTCATATAACACTGAAGCTTTCTTT,CASSSGSSYNTEAFF
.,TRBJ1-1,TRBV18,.,TGTGCCAGCTCAAATACGGTGAACACTGAAGCTTTCTTT,CASSNTVNTEAFF